This TCR beta chain derives from a study of CXCR3-negative and CXCR3-positive naive CD8 T cells. This CDR3 comprises 16 residues. CDR1 MNHEY and CDR2 SMNVEV come from the germline V gene (reference sequence). Libraries of TRB cDNA were made by 5' RACE and carried UMIs. TCRdb re-called the 5' RACE reads and gives one entry per CDR3 protein, without DNA. The listing contains tens of thousands of distinct CDR3 sequences. J is TRBJ2-1 and V is TRBV27. The clonotype was recovered from a human donor in good health. Some clones in this sample may be carry-over from other donors' samples. Sequenced input: naive CXCR3- CD8+ T cells from blood. The subset denotes: CD45RO-CCR7+CD27+CD95- naive CD8+ T cells lacking CXCR3 (TNR3-). The CDR3 loop reads CASSSLEWGSYNEQFF.